This T cell receptor (beta chain) comes out of a study of human thymus T cells. Finnish infants who were healthy and having corrective surgery for congenital heart defects made up the donors. Half of the eight donors gave roughly 0.5-1 mL blood during surgery. No fixed cell number was used; all available blood leukocytes supplied DNA. Broader study findings: Gene usage for V and J segments appeared biased in thymic and blood repertoires.

About this clone: Its antigen is not known.

This table comes from immunoSEQ multiplex PCR, and its TCRdb copy is limited to in-frame clones, with some not included. The repertoire consists of some 57,000 clones, with approximately 95% occurring once and the leading ten covering around 5.4%. V was pared by 3 bases and J by 3 bases, with 15 bases between. The V gene's germline CDR1 is SNHLY and CDR2 FYNNEI. CDR3 length: 15 amino acids. The source material was blood. This receptor was taken from a boy in the first two years of life with a congenital heart defect but otherwise immunologically healthy. This chain joins TRBV2 and TRBJ2-7; D possibly corresponds to TRBD2 (6 bases). CDR3 in DNA: TGTGCCAGCAGTGAGAGCGGCGGGGTGAACTACGAGCAGTACTTC. Protein: CASSESGGVNYEQYF.